This TCR beta chain emerged from a study of blood T cell repertoires in COVID-19. Whole-study context: There were acute and convalescent COVID-19 samples, and they came from the United States, Italy and Spain.

TCRdb's table, derived via immunoSEQ multiplex PCR, lists solely in-frame clones and lacks some. The sample has fewer than 200,000 clones; roughly 79% are singletons. V lost 4 bases to trimming and J lost 0 bases; unmatched junction nucleotides: 6. This CDR3 is built from 15 residues. Germline V gene data show CDR1 as SGHDN and CDR2 as FVKESK. V and J are TRBV14 and TRBJ2-7, with 7 bases matching TRBD2. The TCR sequence derives from a woman between 40 and 55 years old with COVID-19, enrolled during active disease. The specimen sequenced was peripheral blood. The CDR3 DNA reads TGTGCCAGCAGCCTCGGGGCTAGCGGCTCCTACGAGCAGTACTTC. Translation gives CASSLGASGSYEQYF.